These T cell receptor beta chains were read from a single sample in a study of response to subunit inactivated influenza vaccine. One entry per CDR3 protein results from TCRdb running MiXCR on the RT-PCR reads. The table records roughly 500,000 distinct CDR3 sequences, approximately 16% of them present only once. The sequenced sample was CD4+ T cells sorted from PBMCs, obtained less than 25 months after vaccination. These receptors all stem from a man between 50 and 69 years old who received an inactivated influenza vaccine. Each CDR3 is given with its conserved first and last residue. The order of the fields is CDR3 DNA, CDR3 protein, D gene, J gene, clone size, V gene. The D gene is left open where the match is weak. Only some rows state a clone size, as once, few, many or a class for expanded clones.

cdr3_nt: TGTGCCATCAGCACCGGGAGAGAATCGGGCAATGAGCAGTTCTTC
cdr3_aa: CAISTGRESGNEQFF
d_call: .
j_call: TRBJ2-1
clone_size: .
v_call: TRBV10-3

cdr3_nt: TGTGCCAGCAGCCAAGGTCTTGACGGGGATCAGCCCCAGCATTTT
cdr3_aa: CASSQGLDGDQPQHF
d_call: .
j_call: TRBJ1-5
clone_size: .
v_call: TRBV4-2

cdr3_nt: TGTGCCAGCAGTTTAGGGGGAGGGAACGGCCAGCCCCAGCATTTT
cdr3_aa: CASSLGGGNGQPQHF
d_call: .
j_call: TRBJ1-5
clone_size: many
v_call: TRBV12-3/TRBV12-4

cdr3_nt: TGTGCCACCAGCAGGGCCGGTGGCTACACCTTC
cdr3_aa: CATSRAGGYTF
d_call: .
j_call: TRBJ1-2
clone_size: .
v_call: TRBV15

cdr3_nt: TGCAGTGTCACGAAATCGACAGGGAACTCCTACGAGCAGTACTTC
cdr3_aa: CSVTKSTGNSYEQYF
d_call: TRBD1
j_call: TRBJ2-7
clone_size: .
v_call: TRBV20-1

cdr3_nt: TGTGCCAGCAGTGCAGGGGTTGAAAATTCACCCCTCCACTTT
cdr3_aa: CASSAGVENSPLHF
d_call: .
j_call: TRBJ1-6
clone_size: many
v_call: TRBV6-1

cdr3_nt: TGTGCCAGCAGCGTAGATGAGGGCAGAGACACTGAAGCTTTCTTT
cdr3_aa: CASSVDEGRDTEAFF
d_call: .
j_call: TRBJ1-1
clone_size: .
v_call: TRBV9

cdr3_nt: TGTGCCAGCAGCTTATACCAGAGCTCCTACGAGCAGTACTTC
cdr3_aa: CASSLYQSSYEQYF
d_call: .
j_call: TRBJ2-7
clone_size: few
v_call: TRBV7-9

cdr3_nt: TGTGCCAGCAGTATAAATCGTCAAAACATTCAGTACTTC
cdr3_aa: CASSINRQNIQYF
d_call: .
j_call: TRBJ2-4
clone_size: .
v_call: TRBV6-2/TRBV6-3

cdr3_nt: TGTGCCAGCAGTCCAACAGGGGGCGCGAGCTCCTACGAGCAGTACTTC
cdr3_aa: CASSPTGGASSYEQYF
d_call: TRBD1
j_call: TRBJ2-7
clone_size: .
v_call: TRBV2